This is a list of T cell receptor beta chains from one sample in a study of blood T cell repertoires in COVID-19. The data were produced by immunoSEQ multiplex PCR, yet TCRdb's version contains in-frame clones alone and is incomplete. The sample lists around 100,000 clones; around 87% were seen once. The sample taken for sequencing was peripheral blood. These receptors all come from a man aged 45-65 years with active or convalescent COVID-19. The CDR3 runs from the conserved cysteine through the conserved F or W. D genes are given only for firm matches. Size tells how often a clone was seen (once, few, many) or the class of an expanded clone, and some rows leave it out.

13,TRBV29-1,TRBD2,-,TRBJ2-1,CSFWASGGGEQFF,TGCAGCTTTTGGGCTAGCGGGGGAGGTGAGCAGTTCTTC
11,TRBV20-1,-,once,TRBJ1-6,CSASPPSGIHF,TGCAGTGCTAGCCCCCCCTCGGGGATCCACTTT
16,TRBV4-1,TRBD1,-,TRBJ2-1,CASSQDRTSSYNEQFF,TGCGCCAGCAGCCAGGACAGGACAAGCTCCTACAATGAGCAGTTCTTC
16,TRBV5-5,TRBD1,-,TRBJ2-7,CASSLSPGTGTYEQYF,TGTGCCAGCAGCTTGTCCCCCGGGACAGGGACCTACGAGCAGTACTTC
11,TRBV19,-,-,TRBJ1-1,CALRGGTEAFF,TGTGCCCTTAGGGGGGGCACTGAAGCTTTCTTT
17,TRBV5-1,-,-,TRBJ1-3,CASSLGTGHISGNTIYF,TGCGCCAGCAGCTTGGGGACGGGACACATCTCTGGAAACACCATATATTTT
14,TRBV11-2,TRBD1,-,TRBJ1-2,CASRPTGGSYGYTF,TGTGCCAGCAGACCTACAGGGGGTAGCTATGGCTACACCTTC
16,TRBV5-1,-,once,TRBJ2-1,CASSSEGQSSYNEQFF,TGCGCCAGCAGCTCGGAAGGACAGAGCTCCTACAATGAGCAGTTCTTC
18,TRBV2,-,once,TRBJ2-6,CASGSLGQTTSGANVLTF,TGTGCCAGCGGGAGTTTAGGACAGACAACCTCTGGGGCCAACGTCCTGACTTTC
14,TRBV10-1,TRBD2,-,TRBJ2-5,CASSRGLAGETQYF,TGCGCCAGCAGTCGAGGACTAGCGGGCGAGACCCAGTACTTC
17,TRBV5-1,TRBD1,-,TRBJ2-2,CASSQTPGTGDTGELFF,TGCGCCAGCAGCCAAACTCCCGGGACAGGGGACACCGGGGAGCTGTTTTTT
16,TRBV19,-,-,TRBJ1-5,CASSRPPGSGNQPQHF,TGTGCCAGTAGTCGCCCACCGGGGTCGGGAAATCAGCCCCAGCATTTT
19,TRBV4-3,TRBD2,-,TRBJ2-3,CASSLRLAGGLRGADTQYF,TGCGCCAGCAGCCTACGACTAGCGGGGGGTCTTAGGGGCGCAGATACGCAGTATTTT
16,TRBV10-3,TRBD2,-,TRBJ2-2,CAISSGSGGAAGELFF,TGTGCCATCAGCTCGGGGAGCGGGGGGGCCGCCGGGGAGCTGTTTTTT
13,TRBV12-3/TRBV12-4,TRBD1,-,TRBJ1-3,CASSLGQGLHIYF,TGTGCCAGCAGTTTGGGACAGGGACTACACATATATTTT
15,TRBV7-2,-,-,TRBJ2-3,CASSLGSMGADTQYF,TGTGCCAGCAGCTTAGGGTCCATGGGAGCAGATACGCAGTATTTT
18,TRBV6-1,-,-,TRBJ2-1,CASSEDSRQLLSYNEQFF,TGTGCCAGCAGTGAAGACTCGAGACAGTTGCTCTCCTACAATGAGCAGTTCTTC
15,TRBV3-1/TRBV3-2,TRBD2,-,TRBJ2-1,CASSPGLAGRDEQFF,TGTGCCAGCAGCCCGGGACTAGCGGGTCGGGATGAGCAGTTCTTC
17,TRBV7-8,-,once,TRBJ2-5,CASSPRGVSVNQETQYF,TGTGCCAGCAGCCCTAGAGGCGTGTCTGTGAACCAAGAGACCCAGTACTTC
12,TRBV7-9,TRBD1,-,TRBJ1-2,CASSRDRGPYTF,TGTGCCAGCAGCAGGGACAGGGGCCCGTACACCTTC
14,TRBV18,-,-,TRBJ2-5,CASSPRSEQETQYF,TGTGCCAGCTCACCACGATCAGAACAAGAGACCCAGTACTTC
15,TRBV5-1,TRBD2,-,TRBJ2-1,CASSLGPSGHNEQFF,TGCGCCAGCAGCTTGGGTCCTAGCGGCCACAATGAGCAGTTCTTC
19,TRBV11-2,TRBD1,few,TRBJ2-6,CASSLPGQGAGSGANVLTF,TGTGCCAGCAGCTTGCCGGGACAGGGGGCTGGGTCTGGGGCCAACGTCCTGACTTTC
11,TRBV12-3/TRBV12-4,TRBD1,-,TRBJ2-3,CASSPGQGMAF,TGTGCCAGCAGTCCCGGACAGGGGATGGCATTT
15,TRBV28,TRBD1,once,TRBJ1-5,CASSSGQGSNQPQHF,TGTGCCAGCAGTTCCGGACAGGGTAGCAATCAGCCCCAGCATTTT
14,TRBV7-2,-,-,TRBJ2-4,CASSLGQGRDIQYF,TGTGCCAGCAGCCTAGGGCAGGGAAGGGACATTCAGTACTTC
15,TRBV11-2,TRBD2,-,TRBJ2-7,CASSLTGTSGDEQYF,TGTGCCAGCAGCTTAACCGGGACTAGCGGCGACGAGCAGTACTTC
14,TRBV25-1,-,-,TRBJ1-5,CASSETGWNQPQHF,TGTGCCAGCAGTGAAACAGGGTGGAATCAGCCCCAGCATTTT
13,TRBV28,-,-,TRBJ1-2,CASSRQVNYGYTF,TGTGCCAGCAGCCGACAGGTCAACTATGGCTACACCTTC
13,TRBV29-1,TRBD1,few,TRBJ1-2,CSVRTGLFYGYTF,TGCAGCGTCCGGACAGGGCTTTTTTATGGCTACACCTTC
14,TRBV28,-,-,TRBJ1-4,CASRGTGGSEKLFF,TGTGCCAGCAGGGGGACGGGGGGGAGTGAAAAACTGTTTTTT
13,TRBV2,-,-,TRBJ2-3,CASNPVGTDTQYF,TGTGCCAGCAATCCGGTGGGCACAGATACGCAGTATTTT
15,TRBV5-1,TRBD1,-,TRBJ2-2,CASSARTGDTGELFF,TGCGCCAGCAGCGCCCGAACAGGGGACACCGGGGAGCTGTTTTTT
14,TRBV28,-,-,TRBJ2-7,CASINQGNPYEQYF,TGTGCCAGCATTAACCAGGGGAACCCCTACGAGCAGTACTTC
13,TRBV10-2,TRBD1,-,TRBJ1-1,CASSGTGRTEAFF,TGCGCCAGCAGTGGGACAGGACGGACTGAAGCTTTCTTT
15,TRBV18,-,-,TRBJ2-3,CASSNLRGSTDTQYF,TGTGCCAGCTCAAATCTGCGGGGAAGCACAGATACGCAGTATTTT
12,TRBV5-1,TRBD1,-,TRBJ1-1,CASSFGQGEAFF,TGCGCCAGCAGCTTTGGACAGGGAGAAGCTTTCTTT
13,TRBV4-3,-,once,TRBJ2-3,CASSQGLTDTQYF,TGCGCCAGCAGCCAAGGACTCACAGATACGCAGTATTTT
15,TRBV7-2,-,-,TRBJ1-4,CASSLALASNEKLFF,TGTGCCAGCAGCTTAGCGCTGGCATCCAATGAAAAACTGTTTTTT
17,TRBV7-9,TRBD1,-,TRBJ2-7,CASSPGSLPGQGYEQYF,TGTGCCAGCAGCCCTGGTTCTCTACCGGGACAGGGCTACGAGCAGTACTTC
12,TRBV7-9,-,-,TRBJ1-5,CASSILNQPQHF,TGTGCCAGCAGCATACTAAATCAGCCCCAGCATTTT
12,TRBV3-1/TRBV3-2,-,few,TRBJ1-2,CASSQGADGYTF,TGTGCCAGCAGCCAGGGGGCGGATGGCTACACCTTC
16,TRBV7-8,-,-,TRBJ2-3,CASSLASEGRTDTQYF,TGTGCCAGCAGCTTAGCGTCGGAGGGGAGGACAGATACGCAGTATTTT
12,TRBV4-1,-,few,TRBJ1-6,CASSQAGGTLHF,TGCGCCAGCAGCCAAGCCGGGGGAACCCTCCACTTT
12,TRBV30,TRBD1,-,TRBJ1-2,CAWSVQGVDYTF,TGTGCCTGGAGCGTCCAGGGGGTCGACTACACCTTC
16,TRBV2,-,-,TRBJ1-4,CASKGGQVATNEKLFF,TGTGCCAGCAAGGGGGGGCAGGTTGCAACTAATGAAAAACTGTTTTTT
15,TRBV28,-,-,TRBJ1-5,CASSLSVPGNQPQHF,TGTGCCAGCAGTTTGTCGGTCCCGGGCAATCAGCCCCAGCATTTT
18,TRBV28,TRBD1,-,TRBJ1-5,CASSPGRTGGKAFQPQHF,TGTGCCAGCAGCCCGGGGAGGACAGGGGGCAAAGCGTTTCAGCCCCAGCATTTT
14,TRBV29-1,TRBD1,-,TRBJ1-4,CSVAQGATNEKLFF,TGCAGCGTCGCACAGGGGGCAACTAATGAAAAACTGTTTTTT
18,TRBV5-1,TRBD1,-,TRBJ1-1,CASSLQDRGLGGNTEAFF,TGCGCCAGCAGCTTGCAGGACAGGGGGCTTGGTGGGAACACTGAAGCTTTCTTT
15,TRBV7-2,-,-,TRBJ1-1,CASSLRGQVVTEAFF,TGTGCCAGCAGCTTAAGGGGCCAGGTGGTGACTGAAGCTTTCTTT
16,TRBV19,TRBD2,-,TRBJ2-3,CASTETSGGPTDTQYF,TGTGCCAGTACCGAGACTAGCGGGGGGCCCACAGATACGCAGTATTTT
11,TRBV20-1,-,-,TRBJ2-2,CSARNTGELFF,TGCAGTGCTCGGAACACCGGGGAGCTGTTTTTT
14,TRBV11-2,-,few,TRBJ2-4,CASSLDRNGNIQYF,TGTGCCAGCAGCCTTGACAGAAACGGGAACATTCAGTACTTC
13,TRBV5-4,-,-,TRBJ2-4,CASSPRGSDIQYF,TGTGCCAGCAGCCCCCGGGGGTCAGACATTCAGTACTTC
16,TRBV7-2,TRBD1,-,TRBJ1-2,CASSPAGTGLNYGYTF,TGTGCCAGCAGCCCAGCCGGGACAGGGTTGAACTATGGCTACACCTTC
14,TRBV7-2,-,-,TRBJ2-3,CASSSLRSTDTQYF,TGTGCCAGCAGCTCCCTCCGTAGCACAGATACGCAGTATTTT